Sequencing of this T cell receptor beta chain was carried out in a study of identical twins. Whole-study results and caveats: In monozygotic twins, models underestimated the sharing of out-of-frame TCR alpha.

No donor was unhealthy or non-Caucasian. The CDR3 loop spans 14 amino acids. The ends lost 5 bases at V and 4 bases at J; junction bases unmatched: 4. Per the germline V gene, CDR1 is DFQATT and CDR2 is SNEGSKA (reference sequence). This clonotype was counted only a few times. Its antigen is unidentified. TCRdb re-derived calls from the 5' RACE reads in MiXCR, one entry per CDR3 protein. Of about 450,000 distinct CDR3 sequences in the sample, 15% to 20% were seen once. Sequenced material: naive T cells sorted from blood. This TCR derives from a man aged 50 to 59 in good health. This chain uses TRBV20-1 with TRBJ2-2, with TRBD1 matching 10 bases. The CDR3 is CSAPDRGLTGELFF. CDR3 DNA: TGCAGTGCTCCTGACAGGGGGCTCACCGGGGAGCTGTTTTTT.